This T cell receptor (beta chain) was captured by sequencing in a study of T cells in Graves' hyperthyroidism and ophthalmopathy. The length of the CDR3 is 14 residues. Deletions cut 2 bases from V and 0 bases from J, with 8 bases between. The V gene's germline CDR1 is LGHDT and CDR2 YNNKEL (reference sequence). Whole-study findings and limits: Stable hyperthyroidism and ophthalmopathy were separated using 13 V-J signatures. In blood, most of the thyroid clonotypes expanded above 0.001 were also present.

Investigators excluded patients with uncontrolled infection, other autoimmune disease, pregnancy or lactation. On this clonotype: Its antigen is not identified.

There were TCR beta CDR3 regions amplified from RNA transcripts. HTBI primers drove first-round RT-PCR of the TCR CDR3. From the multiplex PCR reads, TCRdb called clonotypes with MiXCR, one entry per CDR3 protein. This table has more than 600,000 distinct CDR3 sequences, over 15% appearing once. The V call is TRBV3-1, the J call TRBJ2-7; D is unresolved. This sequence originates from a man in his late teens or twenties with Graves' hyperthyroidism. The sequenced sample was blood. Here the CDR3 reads CASSQTVSSYEQYF. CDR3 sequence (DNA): TGTGCCAGCAGCCAAACAGTGAGCTCCTACGAGCAGTACTTC.